This passage covers 31 T cell receptor beta chains from one sample sequenced in a study of T cell repertoires in cytomegalovirus infection. TCRdb re-derived calls from the reads in MiXCR, one entry per CDR3 protein. Among over 100,000 distinct CDR3 sequences, 9.5% to 13% were seen once, and the ten largest hold around 29%. Their antigens remain unidentified. The sequenced material came from PBMCs, sequenced either directly or after in vitro stimulation (not recorded which). The receptors stem from a human donor in good health (CMV status not recorded). Some clones in this sample may be carry-over from other donors' samples.

This clonotype was seen many times. This chain links TRBV7-2 with TRBJ1-1; D not certain. V lost 4 bases, J lost 2 bases, and 11 bases lay in between. The germline V gene has CDR1 SGHTA and CDR2 FQGNSA. The CDR3 spans 14 residues. The CDR3 DNA follows: TGTGCCAGCAGCTCTCACGGAGCTAACACTGAAGCTTTCTTT. It encodes CASSSHGANTEAFF. Filled out from reference TRBV7-2 and TRBJ1-1, the complete variable domain reads GAGVSQSPSNKVTEKGKDVELRCDPISGHTALYWYRQSLGQGLEFLIYFQGNSAPDKSGLPSDRFSAERTGGSVSTLTIQRTQQEDSAVYLCASSSHGANTEAFFGQGTRLTVV.

This clonotype was recorded many times. The J gene is TRBJ1-5, the V gene TRBV10-3; 9 nucleotides align to TRBD1. CDR3 length equals 17 residues. V dropped 2 bases and J dropped 3; count of bases not matched to a gene: 8. Germline assignment: CDR1 ENHRY and CDR2 SYGVKD. CDR3: CAISEQKGQGLNQPQHF. CDR3 DNA sequence: TGTGCCATCAGTGAGCAGAAGGGACAGGGCCTCAATCAGCCCCAGCATTTT.

This clonotype has ten or more counts. The chain is built from TRBV6-2 or TRBV6-3 and TRBJ2-5, with D possibly matching TRBD1 (5 bases). Trimming removed 10 bases from V and 0 bases from J, with 18 bases in between. Germline values: CDR1 MNHEY, CDR2 SVGEGT. This CDR3 has 15 amino acids. The CDR3 DNA is TGTGCCATTGGCCTTGGGGCGGTGAACCAAGAGACCCAGTACTTC. As protein: CAIGLGAVNQETQYF.

In its sample, this clonotype was seen many times. The CDR3 nucleotides read TGTGCCAGCAGCTTAGGAGCTAGTTTTGGAACAACATACAATGAGCAGTTCTTC. Translation gives CASSLGASFGTTYNEQFF. This chain connects TRBV7-2 to TRBJ2-1, with D hard to call. Germline V CDR1 and CDR2: SGHTA, FQGNSA. The CDR3 is 18 amino acids. Deletions cut 1 base from V and 4 bases from J, with 20 bases between.

This clonotype is a singleton in its sample. At one end the junction does not follow the germline gene, possibly because of a read error. J is TRBJ2-3 and V is TRBV11-2; 10 bases match TRBD2. This CDR3 has 18 amino acids. Germline CDR1 and CDR2: SGHAT and FQNNGV. The CDR3 coding sequence is TGTGCCAGCAGCCGTCGGACTAGCGGCAGTACTAGCACAGATACGCAGTCTTTT. It translates to CASSRRTSGSTSTDTQSF.

This clonotype turned up a few times. The CDR3 is CASSTGDWNTGELFF. CDR3 in DNA: TGTGCCAGCAGCACCGGGGACTGGAACACCGGGGAGCTGTTTTTT. The chain recombines TRBV7-2 with TRBJ2-2, with D tentatively TRBD2 (6 bases). The CDR3 runs 15 residues. Per the germline V gene, CDR1 is SGHTA and CDR2 is FQGNSA. The V gene lost 5 bases and the J gene lost 1 base, with 11 bases spanning the gap.

V gene TRBV6-1 combines with J gene TRBJ2-1; D perhaps matches TRBD1 (6 bases). CDR3 size: 15 residues. V lost 6 bases to trimming and J lost 2 bases, with 14 bases between them. The germline gives CDR1 MNHNS, CDR2 SASEGT. The CDR3 coding sequence is TGTGCCAGCAGGCACACAGGGAACCCCTACAATGAGCAGTTCTTC. Translated, it gives CASRHTGNPYNEQFF.

The gene calls are TRBV24-1 and TRBJ2-2; D possibly uses TRBD1 or TRBD2 (5 bases each). The CDR3 extends over 14 amino acids. CDR1 and CDR2 (germline): KGHDR, SFDVKD. V lost 0 bases and J 6 bases, leaving 7 bases between the germline ends. The CDR3 DNA reads TGTGCCACCAGTGATTTGTCGGGACCCGGGGAGCTGTTTTTT. It specifies CATSDLSGPGELFF.

At least ten counts were recorded for this clonotype. The chain has TRBV2 and TRBJ1-5; D gene uncertain. Trimming took off 4 bases at V and 3 bases at J, with 13 bases between the two ends. Germline CDR1 and CDR2: SNHLY and FYNNEI. The CDR3 is made up of 15 amino acids. In DNA, the CDR3 is TGTGCCAGCAGTGTAGGACTCACGGACAATCAGCCCCAGCATTTT. It is translated as CASSVGLTDNQPQHF.

This clonotype was counted ten times or more. The genes are TRBV24-1 and TRBJ1-1; 7 nucleotides align to TRBD1. The CDR3 has 14 amino acids. V gave up 4 bases and J gave up 6 bases; unmatched junction bases: 7. The germline V gene encodes CDR1 KGHDR and CDR2 SFDVKD. The CDR3 sequence: CATSDPSTGSEAFF. The CDR3 DNA reads TGTGCCACCAGTGACCCCTCGACAGGGTCTGAAGCTTTCTTT.

The J gene is TRBJ2-3, the V gene TRBV30; D is unclear. Trimming cost V 2 bases and J 2 bases, with 11 bases left between them. The CDR3 extends over 14 amino acids. Germline V CDR1 and CDR2: GTSNPN, SVGIG (reference sequence). The CDR3 spells CAWSRALLTDTQYF. CDR3 DNA sequence: TGTGCCTGGAGTAGGGCGTTACTCACAGATACGCAGTATTTT.

CDR3 protein: CASSLRGVKNIQYF. The CDR3 DNA sequence: TGTGCCAGCAGTTTAAGGGGAGTCAAAAACATTCAGTACTTC. This chain connects TRBV12-3 or TRBV12-4 to TRBJ2-4; TRBD1 or TRBD2 may be the D gene (5 bases each). V gave up 2 bases and J gave up 3 bases, with 8 bases separating them. This CDR3 has 14 amino acids.

The chain combines TRBV24-1 with TRBJ2-3; TRBD2 might be the D (6 bases). Trimming shortened V by 7 bases and J by 2 bases, and 15 bases separated the two germline ends. Germline CDR1 is KGHDR and CDR2 is SFDVKD. This CDR3 spans 15 amino acids. This chain's CDR3 is CATRFSGRPTDTQYF. The CDR3, as DNA: TGTGCCACCAGGTTTAGCGGAAGACCCACAGATACGCAGTATTTT.

In this sample, this clonotype turned up many times. The DNA is omitted, as the CDR3 cannot be located on it reliably, and the CDR3 follows TCRdb's listing. The chain carries TRBV6-2 or TRBV6-3 and TRBJ2-6; TRBD1, as called in the table, went unchecked against the DNA. Germline CDR1 MNHEY, CDR2 SVGEGT. The CDR3 has 18 amino acids, counting both end residues. The CDR3 loop is CASSTSRAGSSGANVLTF.

The genes are TRBV7-8 and TRBJ2-1; perhaps TRBD1 as D (8 bases). Germline CDR1 is SGHVS and CDR2 is FQNEAQ. Trimming left V 5 bases short and J 3 bases short, with 17 bases between. The CDR3 contains 16 residues. Here the CDR3 reads CASSPPGGGGYNEQFF. CDR3 DNA: TGTGCCAGCAGCCCCCCAGGGGGCGGGGGCTACAATGAGCAGTTCTTC.

This chain connects TRBV20-1 to TRBJ2-1; 10 nucleotides align to TRBD2. The CDR3 contains 18 residues. Trimming cost V 4 bases and J 4 bases; bases outside gene matches: 16. Germline loops: CDR1 DFQATT, CDR2 SNEGSKA (reference sequence). In nucleotides, the CDR3 is TGCAGTGCTACGAACCAAGAGCGAACTAGCGGGAATTACAATGAGCAGTTCTTC. It codes for CSATNQERTSGNYNEQFF.

This clonotype came up a few times. The chain has TRBV2 and TRBJ2-4; the D is unclear. Trimming stripped 8 bases from V and 0 bases from J, with 8 bases between. CDR1 is SNHLY and CDR2 is FYNNEI in the germline V gene. The CDR3 is 13 residues long. DNA for the CDR3: TGTGCCAGCCAAGACAAAGCCAAAAACATTCAGTACTTC. Protein sequence: CASQDKAKNIQYF.

There are many counts of this clonotype. The chain carries TRBV6-2 or TRBV6-3 and TRBJ1-5; 7 bases map to TRBD1. Per germline, CDR1 MNHEY and CDR2 SVGEGT. The V and J ends lost 6 bases and 0 bases, in that order; junction bases with no gene match: 14. CDR3 length: 18 amino acids. The CDR3 sequence: CASSGTDRNFYSNQPQHF. CDR3 DNA sequence: TGTGCCAGCAGCGGGACAGACCGGAATTTCTATAGCAATCAGCCCCAGCATTTT.

Only a few counts were recorded for this clonotype. The genes are TRBV5-4 and TRBJ2-7; D perhaps matches TRBD2 (6 bases). V dropped 4 bases and J dropped 7 bases, with 21 bases sitting between them. The CDR3 spans 15 residues. CDR1 is SGHNT, CDR2 YYREEE, per germline (reference sequence). Here the CDR3 DNA reads TGTGCCAGCAGCACCGCAGAGCGGGCCCCCTGGGAGCAGTACTTC. Translating gives CASSTAERAPWEQYF.

The sample holds many counts of this clonotype. The rearrangement joins TRBV7-9 to TRBJ2-1; TRBD2 agrees at 9 bases. Germline CDR1 and CDR2: SEHNR and FQNEAQ (reference sequence). This CDR3 region has 17 residues. J was trimmed by 9 bases and V by 8 bases; bases with no gene match: 20. The CDR3 reads CASAFTSGPASNSEQFF. The CDR3 nucleotides read TGTGCCAGCGCTTTTACTAGCGGGCCGGCCTCCAACAGTGAGCAGTTCTTC.

This clonotype was seen many times. The J gene is TRBJ2-3, the V gene TRBV7-2; 8 nucleotides line up with TRBD2. Losses at the gene ends were 3 bases for V and 4 bases for J; bases not matched to a gene: 9. In germline, CDR1 is SGHTA, CDR2 FQGNSA. The CDR3 sequence is 16 residues long. CDR3 protein: CASSFLGAGVPDTQYF. The CDR3 DNA is TGTGCCAGCAGCTTTTTAGGAGCGGGAGTCCCAGATACGCAGTATTTT.

The chain employs TRBV12-3 or TRBV12-4 and TRBJ1-2; D gene ambiguous. The CDR3 has 11 residues. Trimming stripped 7 bases from V and 4 bases from J, with 7 bases between. The CDR3 reads CASMTSYGYTF. DNA of the CDR3: TGTGCCAGCATGACGAGCTATGGCTACACCTTC.

This clonotype has ten or more counts. The gene calls are TRBV7-9 and TRBJ1-1; the match to TRBD1 covers 9 bases. The CDR3 totals 15 residues. CDR1 and CDR2 (germline): SEHNR, FQNEAQ (reference sequence). With V trimmed by 3 bases and J by 4 bases, 6 bases remained unmatched. The CDR3, as DNA: TGTGCCAGCAGCTTGGGGCCGGGACAGGGCACTGAAGCTTTCTTT. Translation: CASSLGPGQGTEAFF.

This clonotype was seen repeatedly, ten times or more. The CDR3 nucleotides are TGTGCCTGGAGTAATTACGTCAGGGGCAACACTGAAGCTTTCTTT. It yields the protein CAWSNYVRGNTEAFF. V is TRBV30 and J is TRBJ1-1; tentatively, D is TRBD1 (6 bases). V lost 2 bases, J lost 2 bases, and 15 bases lay in between. This CDR3 is 15 amino acids long. Germline V gene lookup returns CDR1 GTSNPN and CDR2 SVGIG (reference sequence).

Only a few counts were recorded for this clonotype. The V and J genes are TRBV20-1 and TRBJ2-1; 8 positions agree with TRBD2. This CDR3 contains 17 residues. Germline CDR1 DFQATT, CDR2 SNEGSKA (reference sequence). Trimming cost V 6 bases and J 3 bases; bases outside gene matches: 16. The CDR3 region is CSARPVGRVDNYNEQFF. In nucleotides, the CDR3 is TGCAGTGCCCGACCCGTCGGGAGGGTCGATAACTACAATGAGCAGTTCTTC.

This clonotype has a count of ten or more. The chain joins TRBV4-3 to TRBJ2-1, with D possibly being TRBD2 (5 bases). This CDR3 contains 16 residues. The V end was cut by 0 bases, the J end by 2 bases, with 11 bases between. The germline CDR1 and CDR2 sequences are LGHNA and YSLEER. The CDR3 sequence is CASSQDPSGTYNEQFF. The CDR3 nucleotides are TGCGCCAGCAGCCAAGATCCGAGCGGTACCTACAATGAGCAGTTCTTC.

The chain carries TRBV18 and TRBJ2-5; TRBD1 agrees at 7 bases. V shed 4 bases, J shed 0 bases, and the junction held 8 bases outside the gene matches. CDR3 length: 16 residues. CDR1 KGHSH and CDR2 LQKENI come from the germline V gene. CDR3: CASSRSQGRNQETQYF. In DNA, the CDR3 is TGTGCCAGCTCACGTTCACAGGGGAGAAACCAAGAGACCCAGTACTTC.

This clonotype was seen repeatedly, ten times or more. The chain has TRBV7-2 and TRBJ2-5; unclear D gene. V was pared by 1 base and J by 4 bases, with 4 bases between. In germline, CDR1 is SGHTA, CDR2 FQGNSA. The CDR3 consists of 12 residues. CDR3 protein: CASSLVRETQYF. The CDR3 region has the DNA TGTGCCAGCAGCTTAGTGAGAGAGACCCAGTACTTC.

In its sample, this clonotype was seen many times. The chain's CDR3 is CASSRGDSYNEQFF. The CDR3 DNA reads as TGTGCCAGCAGCCGGGGGGATTCCTACAATGAGCAGTTCTTC. The V gene is TRBV7-9, the J gene TRBJ2-1, with TRBD2 matching over 7 bases. V dropped 5 bases and J dropped 1; count of bases not matched to a gene: 2. There are 14 residues in the CDR3. Germline V lookup: CDR1 SEHNR, CDR2 FQNEAQ (reference sequence).

The chain carries TRBV6-2 or TRBV6-3 and TRBJ1-1; D not resolved. Germline V gene data show CDR1 as MNHEY and CDR2 as SVGEGT. The V end was cut by 6 bases, the J end by 7 bases, with 9 bases between. This CDR3 contains 11 residues. Written as DNA, the CDR3 is TGTGCCAGCAGGGACCTTTTTGAAGCTTTCTTT. It is translated as CASRDLFEAFF.

There are a few counts of this clonotype. The rearrangement uses TRBV6-2 or TRBV6-3 and TRBJ1-5; no firm D call. Germline values: CDR1 MNHEY, CDR2 SVGEGT. This CDR3 has 14 residues. Trimming removed 7 bases at V and 5 bases at J, with 15 bases between. CDR3 protein: CASKLKGVDQPQHF. CDR3 bases: TGTGCCAGCAAGCTTAAGGGCGTGGATCAGCCCCAGCATTTT.